The 29 T cell receptor beta chains given below trace back to one sample, sequenced in a study of blood T cell repertoires in COVID-19 (dated by TCRdb to the early 2020s). The method was the immunoSEQ multiplex PCR assay. In TCRdb, the immuneACCESS table is reduced to in-frame sequences with V and J assigned. These tables do not hold every clone; where another copy was compared, an unresolved V gene accounts for under half, and the others remain unexplained. The sample has about 120,000 clones on record, 81% of them singletons. 8.5% to 12% of the sample lies in the top ten. The sample taken for sequencing was peripheral blood. All receptors come from a human donor in a cohort sampled during active COVID-19.

V is TRBV18 and J is TRBJ1-4, with D possibly being TRBD1 (5 bases). Germline CDR1 reads KGHSH; CDR2 reads LQKENI. V was trimmed by 3 bases and J by 8 bases, leaving 13 bases between them. This CDR3 has 14 amino acids. The CDR3 DNA follows: TGTGCCAGCTCACCTGGGGCAGGAAAGGAAAAACTGTTTTTT. It codes for CASSPGAGKEKLFF.

V gene TRBV10-3 combines with J gene TRBJ1-2; maybe TRBD1 (5 bases). Germline CDR1 and CDR2: ENHRY and SYGVKD. The CDR3 length is 14 residues. Trimming stripped 10 bases from V and 7 bases from J, with 22 bases between. The CDR3 loop is CATTWDGTTLGYTF. Here the CDR3 DNA reads TGTGCCACCACCTGGGATGGGACTACCCTTGGCTACACCTTC.

The chain is built from TRBV29-1 and TRBJ2-7; 10 bases fit TRBD1. The CDR3 consists of 14 residues. Germline CDR1 is SQVTM and CDR2 is ANQGSEA. Trimming took 4 bases from V and 5 from J; bases not matched to a gene: 8. The DNA for the CDR3 is TGCAGCGTTGTGGGACAGGGGAGAGTAGACGAGCAGTACTTC. Amino acids: CSVVGQGRVDEQYF.

The V gene is TRBV29-1, the J gene TRBJ1-2; 8 bases map to TRBD1. The CDR3 sequence is 13 residues long. Looked up from germline, CDR1 is SQVTM and CDR2 is ANQGSEA. J lost 8 bases, V lost 0 bases, and 5 bases had no gene match. CDR3 nucleotides: TGCAGCGTTGAAGAGAACAGGGGGAACGGCTACACCTTC. The encoded protein is CSVEENRGNGYTF.

V usage is TRBV28 and J usage is TRBJ2-7; D is perhaps TRBD2 (5 bases). CDR3 length equals 15 residues. From germline, CDR1 is MDHEN and CDR2 SYDVKM. V was trimmed by 5 bases and J by 0 bases, leaving 14 bases between them. The CDR3 protein is CASSPRLSGSYEQYF. The CDR3 region has the DNA TGTGCCAGCAGTCCGAGGCTCAGCGGCTCCTACGAGCAGTACTTC.

The rearrangement uses TRBV21-1 and TRBJ2-7; the table calls TRBD1, which could not be checked here. TRBV21-1 is noted as a pseudogene. The CDR3 contains 13 residues. CDR3: CAVCPFRGVEQYF. Written as DNA, the CDR3 is TGTGCCGTTTGCCCCTTCAGGGGGGTCGAGCAGTACTTC.

The rearrangement uses TRBV7-2 and TRBJ1-2, with no clear D. The CDR3 is made up of 14 amino acids. The germline gives CDR1 SGHTA, CDR2 FQGNSA. Trimming removed 3 bases at V and 0 bases at J, with 8 bases between. CDR3 in DNA: TGTGCCAGCAGCTTCCCAGGCACTAACTATGGCTACACCTTC. It encodes CASSFPGTNYGYTF.

The chain carries TRBV5-5 and TRBJ2-7; 8 bases map to TRBD1. In germline, CDR1 is SGHKS, CDR2 YYEKEE (reference sequence). This CDR3 has 15 residues. The V gene end was trimmed by 5 bases and the J gene end by 0 bases; junction bases not matched to a gene: 7. The CDR3 DNA reads as TGTGCCAGCAGTCCGGGACAGGTTGGCTCCTACGAGCAGTACTTC. This encodes CASSPGQVGSYEQYF. Complete variable domain (other parts from reference TRBV5-5 and TRBJ2-7): DAGVTQSPTHLIKTRGQQVTLRCSPISGHKSVSWYQQVLGQGPQFIFQYYEKEERGRGNFPDRFSARQFPNYSSELNVNALLLGDSALYLCASSPGQVGSYEQYFGPGTRLTVT.

The genes are TRBV27 and TRBJ1-2; D not certain. The germline V and J ends were trimmed by 6 bases and 6 bases, with 14 bases remaining between them. The CDR3 is made up of 13 amino acids. CDR1 MNHEY and CDR2 SMNVEV come from the germline V gene (reference sequence). The CDR3 reads CASRGGFEDGYTF. In DNA form, the CDR3 reads TGTGCCAGCAGGGGAGGGTTTGAAGATGGCTACACCTTC.

The chain has TRBV5-5 and TRBJ1-4, with TRBD1 identical over 7 bases. This CDR3 is built from 14 residues. With 0 bases clipped from V and 8 bases from J, the junction kept 4 bases outside the gene matches. Germline CDR1 and CDR2: SGHKS and YYEKEE (reference sequence). CDR3 nucleotides: TGTGCCAGCAGCTTGGAAGGGGGCCACGAAAAACTGTTTTTT. Translating gives CASSLEGGHEKLFF. The full variable domain, in which reference TRBV5-5 and TRBJ1-4 provide the parts outside the CDR3, is DAGVTQSPTHLIKTRGQQVTLRCSPISGHKSVSWYQQVLGQGPQFIFQYYEKEERGRGNFPDRFSARQFPNYSSELNVNALLLGDSALYLCASSLEGGHEKLFFGSGTQLSVL.

The CDR3 reads CASSPIQGSGANVLTF. The DNA for the CDR3 is TGTGCCAGCAGTCCGATACAGGGGTCTGGGGCCAACGTCCTGACTTTC. V and J are TRBV28 and TRBJ2-6; 7 bases fit TRBD1. The CDR3 has 16 amino acids. The germline V gene encodes CDR1 MDHEN and CDR2 SYDVKM. V shed 5 bases and J 1 base; nucleotides not matched to a gene: 5.

This clone showed up just a few times. In DNA, the CDR3 is TGTGCCAGCAGCAGGGTCGATGGACTAGCGGACAATGAGCAGTTCTTC. Amino acids: CASSRVDGLADNEQFF. The chain uses TRBV7-9 and TRBJ2-1, with TRBD2 matching over 10 bases. The CDR3 loop spans 16 amino acids. V trimming: 5 bases; J trimming: 5 bases; junction bases outside the gene matches: 9. Germline V gives CDR1 SEHNR, CDR2 FQNEAQ (reference sequence).

The J gene is TRBJ1-4, the V gene TRBV30, with D perhaps TRBD1 (5 bases). This CDR3 has 15 amino acids. Trimming removed 3 bases at V and 5 bases at J, with 16 bases between. Germline V gene sequence: CDR1 GTSNPN, CDR2 SVGIG (reference sequence). CDR3 sequence: CAWSLRTGANEKLFF. The CDR3 bases are TGTGCCTGGAGCCTACGTACAGGAGCAAATGAAAAACTGTTTTTT.

CDR3: CASTQGQGSYEQYF. CDR3 nucleotide sequence: TGTGCCAGCACCCAAGGACAGGGCTCCTACGAGCAGTACTTC. V usage is TRBV5-6 and J usage is TRBJ2-7; TRBD1 agrees at 8 bases. V was pared by 6 bases and J by 0 bases, with 5 bases of the junction left unmatched. Germline loops: CDR1 SGHDT, CDR2 YYEEEE. This CDR3 is built from 14 residues.

The chain links TRBV6-5 to TRBJ1-2; the match to TRBD1 covers 8 bases. CDR3 size: 13 residues. V gave up 7 bases and J gave up 7 bases; unmatched junction bases: 8. The V gene's germline CDR1 is MNHEY and CDR2 SVGAGI. CDR3 nucleotide sequence: TGTGCCAGCACCGGGGGACAGGTCTTTGGCTACACCTTC. Translated: CASTGGQVFGYTF.

The chain recombines TRBV6-5 with TRBJ2-7, with a possible D match to TRBD2 (6 bases). Trimming removed 8 bases at V and 2 bases at J, with 19 bases between. This CDR3 is built from 15 residues. CDR1 MNHEY and CDR2 SVGAGI come from the germline V gene. The CDR3 nucleotides are TGTGCCAGCCGAGAAAGCCGGGGGATTACCTACGAGCAGTACTTC. Its protein is CASRESRGITYEQYF.

J is TRBJ1-1 and V is TRBV10-3, with D unclear. This CDR3 contains 12 residues. V lost 6 bases to trimming and J lost 0 bases, with 5 bases between them. CDR1 is ENHRY, CDR2 SYGVKD, per germline. The DNA for the CDR3 is TGTGCCATCAGGGGCGTGAACACTGAAGCTTTCTTT. Amino acids: CAIRGVNTEAFF.

The chain combines TRBV5-1 with TRBJ2-1, with 7 bases identical to TRBD1. The CDR3 is 15 amino acids. CDR1 SGHRS and CDR2 YFSETQ come from the germline V gene. With V trimmed by 3 bases and J by 0 bases, 3 bases remained unmatched. The CDR3 DNA is TGCGCCAGCAGCTCTACAGGGGTCTCCTACAATGAGCAGTTCTTC. Protein product: CASSSTGVSYNEQFF.

The chain uses TRBV4-1 and TRBJ2-3; 12 nucleotides match TRBD2. Germline V gene sequence: CDR1 MGHRA, CDR2 YSYEKL. Trimming at V came to 1 base and at J to 1 base, leaving 6 bases not matched to a gene. The CDR3 spans 18 residues. The DNA of the CDR3 is TGCGCCAGCAGCCAAGCGTCGGGGACTAGCGGGCGCACAGATACGCAGTATTTT. It yields the protein CASSQASGTSGRTDTQYF.

This clone has just one count. The chain couples TRBV30 to TRBJ1-1; TRBD1 aligns across 7 bases. From germline, CDR1 is GTSNPN and CDR2 SVGIG (reference sequence). The CDR3 length is 12 residues. J gave up 6 bases and V 3 bases, and 4 bases lay outside the gene matches. Here the CDR3 reads CAWRGGTAEAFF. The CDR3 DNA sequence: TGTGCCTGGAGGGGCGGGACAGCTGAAGCTTTCTTT.

A word on this clone: The same CDR3 is also encoded by other DNA sequences in this sample. CDR3 bases: TGTGCCTGGGGGGCCGCGGACAGCTATGGCTACACCTTC. Protein product: CAWGAADSYGYTF. This sequence joins TRBV30 and TRBJ1-2, with TRBD1 as a possible D gene (6 bases). Germline-derived CDR1 and CDR2 are GTSNPN and SVGIG (reference sequence). Trimming took off 5 bases at V and 4 bases at J, with 14 bases between the two ends. CDR3 length: 13 amino acids. The full variable domain, its missing parts supplied by reference TRBV30 and TRBJ1-2, is SQTIHQWPATLVQPVGSPLSLECTVEGTSNPNLYWYRQAAGRGLQLLFYSVGIGQISSEVPQNLSASRPQDRQFILSSKKLLLSDSGFYLCAWGAADSYGYTFGSGTRLTVV.

The chain couples TRBV19 to TRBJ1-1, with D hard to call. With 1 base removed from V and 8 bases from J, the gap between germline ends came to 5 bases. The CDR3 runs to 11 residues. Germline assignment: CDR1 LNHDA and CDR2 SQIVND (reference sequence). For the CDR3, the DNA is TGTGCCAGTAGTATAGGAGGGGAAGCTTTCTTT. Translating gives CASSIGGEAFF.

This CDR3 reads CASSIQTSTDTQYF. The DNA of the CDR3 is TGTGCCAGCAGCATCCAAACTAGCACAGATACGCAGTATTTT. The chain carries TRBV7-2 and TRBJ2-3; D call uncertain. Germline V gene data show CDR1 as SGHTA and CDR2 as FQGNSA. The V end was cut by 5 bases, the J end by 0 bases, with 9 bases between. CDR3 length equals 14 residues.

V gene TRBV7-2 combines with J gene TRBJ1-4, with D maybe TRBD1 (5 bases). The V end lost 1 base, the J end lost 2 bases, and 8 bases lay between the germline ends. This CDR3 contains 15 residues. Germline lookup yields CDR1 SGHTA and CDR2 FQGNSA. The DNA of the CDR3 is TGTGCCAGCAGCTTAGTTGGGGGGACTAATGAAAAACTGTTTTTT. It is translated as CASSLVGGTNEKLFF.

The chain has TRBV6-5 and TRBJ1-6, with D tentatively TRBD1 (5 bases). V was cut by 3 bases and J by 10 bases, with 19 bases left in between. The CDR3 sequence is 16 residues long. Germline CDR1 MNHEY, CDR2 SVGAGI. The DNA of the CDR3 is TGTGCCAGCAGTTATTCCCAGGGCAGGCGTGAATCACCCCTCCACTTT. Translating it yields CASSYSQGRRESPLHF.

The rearrangement uses TRBV7-2 and TRBJ2-7, with 7 nucleotides matching TRBD1. CDR1 and CDR2 (germline): SGHTA, FQGNSA. V was pared by 5 bases and J by 6 bases, with 13 bases of the junction left unmatched. This CDR3 is built from 15 residues. This chain's CDR3 is CASSADTMTGREQYF. The CDR3 DNA reads as TGTGCCAGCAGCGCCGACACAATGACAGGGCGCGAGCAGTACTTC.

The chain combines TRBV9 with TRBJ2-5; D is undetermined. V gave up 3 bases and J gave up 5 bases, with 17 bases separating them. CDR1 and CDR2 (germline): SGDLS, YYNGEE. The CDR3 contains 15 residues. CDR3: CASSEVGVPRETQYF. The CDR3, as DNA: TGTGCCAGCAGCGAGGTGGGCGTACCTCGGGAGACCCAGTACTTC.

The chain employs TRBV3-1 (or the pseudogene TRBV3-2) and TRBJ2-7; TRBD2 is a possible D gene (6 bases). Germline assignment: CDR1 LGHDT and CDR2 YNNKEL (reference sequence). V lost 5 bases, J lost 7 bases, and 9 bases lay in between. The length of the CDR3 is 11 residues. As DNA, the CDR3 is TGTGCCAGCAGCGGCCGGGGGGAGCAGTACTTC. It yields the protein CASSGRGEQYF.

Turning to this clone: A junction end diverges from the germline sequence, so it may reflect a read error. The J gene is TRBJ1-1, the V gene TRBV5-4; TRBD1 might be the D (6 bases). Germline lookup yields CDR1 SGHNT and CDR2 YYREEE (reference sequence). The CDR3 has 12 amino acids. The CDR3 DNA reads as TGTGCCAGCAGCTTGGGCGGTGACAGGCTCCTCTTT. Protein sequence: CASSLGGDRLLF.